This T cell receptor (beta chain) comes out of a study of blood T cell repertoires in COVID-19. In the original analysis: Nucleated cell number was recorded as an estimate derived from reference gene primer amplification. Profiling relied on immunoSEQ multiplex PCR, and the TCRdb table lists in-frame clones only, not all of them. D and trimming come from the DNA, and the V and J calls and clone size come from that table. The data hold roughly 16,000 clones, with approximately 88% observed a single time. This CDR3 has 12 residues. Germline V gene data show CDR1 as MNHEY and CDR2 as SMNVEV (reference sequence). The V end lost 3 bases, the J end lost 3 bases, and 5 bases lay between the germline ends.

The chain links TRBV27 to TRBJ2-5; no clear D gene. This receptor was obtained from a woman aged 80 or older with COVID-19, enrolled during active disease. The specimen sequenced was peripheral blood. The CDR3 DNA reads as TGTGCCAGCAGTTTTAAAAAAGAGACCCAGTACTTC. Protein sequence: CASSFKKETQYF.